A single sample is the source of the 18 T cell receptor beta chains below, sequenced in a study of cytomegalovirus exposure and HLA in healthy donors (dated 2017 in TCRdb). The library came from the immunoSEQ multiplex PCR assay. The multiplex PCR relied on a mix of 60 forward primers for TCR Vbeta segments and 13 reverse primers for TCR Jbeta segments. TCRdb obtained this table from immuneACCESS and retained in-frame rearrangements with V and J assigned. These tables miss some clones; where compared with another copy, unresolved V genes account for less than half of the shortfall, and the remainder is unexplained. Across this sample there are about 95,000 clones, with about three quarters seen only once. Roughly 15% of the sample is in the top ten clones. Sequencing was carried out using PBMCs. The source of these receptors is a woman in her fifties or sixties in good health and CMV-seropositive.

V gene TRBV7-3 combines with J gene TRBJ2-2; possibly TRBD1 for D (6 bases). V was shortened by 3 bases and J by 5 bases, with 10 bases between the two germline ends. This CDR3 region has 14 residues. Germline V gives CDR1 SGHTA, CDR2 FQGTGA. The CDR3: CASSLSGQTGELFF. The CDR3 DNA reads TGTGCCAGCAGCTTGAGTGGACAGACCGGGGAGCTGTTTTTT.

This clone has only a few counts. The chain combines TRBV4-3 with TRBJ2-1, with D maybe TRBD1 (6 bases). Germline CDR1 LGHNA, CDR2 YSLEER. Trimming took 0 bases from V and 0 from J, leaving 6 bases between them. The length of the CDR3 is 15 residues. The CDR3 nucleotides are TGCGCCAGCAGCCAAGACAGGGGCTCCTACAATGAGCAGTTCTTC. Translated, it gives CASSQDRGSYNEQFF.

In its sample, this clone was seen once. The CDR3 sequence: CASTEDPSGGLYNEQFF. The DNA for the CDR3 is TGTGCCAGCACCGAAGATCCTAGCGGAGGCCTTTACAATGAGCAGTTCTTC. The V and J genes are TRBV27 and TRBJ2-1; 7 positions agree with TRBD2. The germline CDR1 and CDR2 sequences are MNHEY and SMNVEV (reference sequence). With V trimmed by 7 bases and J by 4 bases, 16 bases remained unmatched. CDR3 size: 17 residues.

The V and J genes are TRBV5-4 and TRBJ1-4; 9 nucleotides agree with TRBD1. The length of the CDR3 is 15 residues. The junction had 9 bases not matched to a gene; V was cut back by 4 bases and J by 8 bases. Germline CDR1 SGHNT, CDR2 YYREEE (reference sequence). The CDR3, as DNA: TGTGCCAGCAGCACCGGACAGGGGTTAAGGGAAAAACTGTTTTTT. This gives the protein CASSTGQGLREKLFF.

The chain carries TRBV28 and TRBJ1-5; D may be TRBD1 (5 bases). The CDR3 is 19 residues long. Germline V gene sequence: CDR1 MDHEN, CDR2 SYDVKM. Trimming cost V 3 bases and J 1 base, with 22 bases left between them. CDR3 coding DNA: TGTGCCAGCAGTTTGGGTGGGACGGTGTTTGGGAGGAGCAATCAGCCCCAGCATTTT. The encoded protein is CASSLGGTVFGRSNQPQHF. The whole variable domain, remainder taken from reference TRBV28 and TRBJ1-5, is DVKVTQSSRYLVKRTGEKVFLECVQDMDHENMFWYRQDPGLGLRLIYFSYDVKMKEKGDIPEGYSVSREKKERFSLILESASTNQTSMYLCASSLGGTVFGRSNQPQHFGDGTRLSIL.

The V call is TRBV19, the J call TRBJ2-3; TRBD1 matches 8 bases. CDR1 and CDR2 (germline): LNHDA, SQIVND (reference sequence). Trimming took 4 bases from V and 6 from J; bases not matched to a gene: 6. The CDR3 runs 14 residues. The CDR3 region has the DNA TGTGCCAGTAGTAGGGCAGGGGGCAGGGATACGCAGTATTTT. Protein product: CASSRAGGRDTQYF.

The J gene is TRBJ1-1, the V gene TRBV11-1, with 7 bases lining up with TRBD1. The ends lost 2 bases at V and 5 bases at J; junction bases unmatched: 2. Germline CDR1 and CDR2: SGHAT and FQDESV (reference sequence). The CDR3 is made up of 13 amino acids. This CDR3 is CASSLSTGTEAFF. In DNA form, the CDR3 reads TGTGCCAGCAGCTTATCGACAGGGACTGAAGCTTTCTTT.

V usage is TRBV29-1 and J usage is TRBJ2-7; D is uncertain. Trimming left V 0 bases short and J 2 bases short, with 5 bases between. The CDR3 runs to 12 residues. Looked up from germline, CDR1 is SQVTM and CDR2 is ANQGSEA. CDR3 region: CSVEETAYEQYF. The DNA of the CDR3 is TGCAGCGTTGAAGAAACGGCCTACGAGCAGTACTTC.

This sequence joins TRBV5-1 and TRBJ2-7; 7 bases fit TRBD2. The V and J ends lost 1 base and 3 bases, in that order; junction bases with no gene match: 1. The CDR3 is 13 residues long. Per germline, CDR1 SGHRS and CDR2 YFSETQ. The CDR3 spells CASSLKRDYEQYF. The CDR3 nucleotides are TGCGCCAGCAGCTTGAAGCGGGACTACGAGCAGTACTTC. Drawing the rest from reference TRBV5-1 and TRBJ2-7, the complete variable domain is KAGVTQTPRYLIKTRGQQVTLSCSPISGHRSVSWYQQTPGQGLQFLFEYFSETQRNKGNFPGRFSGRQFSNSRSEMNVSTLELGDSALYLCASSLKRDYEQYFGPGTRLTVT.

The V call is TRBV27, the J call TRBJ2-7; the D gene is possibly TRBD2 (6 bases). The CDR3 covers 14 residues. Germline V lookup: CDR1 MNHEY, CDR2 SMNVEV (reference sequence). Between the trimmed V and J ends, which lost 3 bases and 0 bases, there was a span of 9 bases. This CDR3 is CASSFSGSSYEQYF. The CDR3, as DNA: TGTGCCAGCAGTTTTTCCGGGAGCTCCTACGAGCAGTACTTC.

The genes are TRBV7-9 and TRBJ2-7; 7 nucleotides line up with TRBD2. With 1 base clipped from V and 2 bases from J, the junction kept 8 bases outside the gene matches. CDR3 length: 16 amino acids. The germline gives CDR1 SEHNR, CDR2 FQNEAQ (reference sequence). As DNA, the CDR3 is TGTGCCAGCAGCTTAGGAGGCGGGGGTAAAGCCTACGAGCAGTACTTC. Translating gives CASSLGGGGKAYEQYF.

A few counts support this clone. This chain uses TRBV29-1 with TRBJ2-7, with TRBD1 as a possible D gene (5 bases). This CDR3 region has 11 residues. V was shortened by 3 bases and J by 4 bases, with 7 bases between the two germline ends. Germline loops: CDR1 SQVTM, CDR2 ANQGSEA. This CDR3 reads CSVDQGYEQYF. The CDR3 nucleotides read TGCAGCGTTGACCAGGGTTACGAGCAGTACTTC.

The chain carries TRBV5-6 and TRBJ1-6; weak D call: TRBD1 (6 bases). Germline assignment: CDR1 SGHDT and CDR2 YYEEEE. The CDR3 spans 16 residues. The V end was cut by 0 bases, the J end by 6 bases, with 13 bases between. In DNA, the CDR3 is TGTGCCAGCAGCTTGGCCCCAGGGGTCTCTAATTCACCCCTCCACTTT. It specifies CASSLAPGVSNSPLHF.

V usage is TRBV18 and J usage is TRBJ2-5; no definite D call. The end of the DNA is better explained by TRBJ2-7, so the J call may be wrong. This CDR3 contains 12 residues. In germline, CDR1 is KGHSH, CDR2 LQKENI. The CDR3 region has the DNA TGTGCCAGCTCACTTTACGGAGACGAGCAGTACTTC. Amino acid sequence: CASSLYGDEQYF.

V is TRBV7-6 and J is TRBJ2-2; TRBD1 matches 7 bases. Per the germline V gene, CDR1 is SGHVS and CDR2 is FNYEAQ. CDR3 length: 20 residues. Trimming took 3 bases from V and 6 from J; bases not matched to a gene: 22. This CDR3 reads CASSFRLVGLDRPSPGELFF. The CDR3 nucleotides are TGTGCCAGCAGCTTCCGGCTCGTCGGGCTGGACAGGCCTTCTCCCGGGGAGCTGTTTTTT.

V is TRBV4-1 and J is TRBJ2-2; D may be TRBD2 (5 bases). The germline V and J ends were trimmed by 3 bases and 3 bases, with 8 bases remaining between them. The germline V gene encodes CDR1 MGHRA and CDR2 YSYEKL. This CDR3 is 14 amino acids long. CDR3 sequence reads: CASSQRTDTGELFF. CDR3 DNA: TGCGCCAGCAGCCAGAGGACTGACACCGGGGAGCTGTTTTTT.

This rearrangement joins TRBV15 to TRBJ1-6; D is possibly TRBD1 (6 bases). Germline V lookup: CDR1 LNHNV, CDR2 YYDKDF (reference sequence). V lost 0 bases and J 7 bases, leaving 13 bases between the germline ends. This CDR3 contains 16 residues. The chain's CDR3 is CATSRDQGLGNSPLHF. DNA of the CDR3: TGTGCCACCAGCAGAGATCAGGGGCTGGGGAATTCACCCCTCCACTTT. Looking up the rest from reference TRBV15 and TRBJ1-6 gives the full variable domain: DAMVIQNPRYQVTQFGKPVTLSCSQTLNHNVMYWYQQKSSQAPKLLFHYYDKDFNNEADTPDNFQSRRPNTSFCFLDIRSPGLGDTAMYLCATSRDQGLGNSPLHFGNGTRLTVT.

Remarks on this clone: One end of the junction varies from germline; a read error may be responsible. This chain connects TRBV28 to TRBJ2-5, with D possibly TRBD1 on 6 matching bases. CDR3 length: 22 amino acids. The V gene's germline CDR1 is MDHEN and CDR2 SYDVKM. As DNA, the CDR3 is TGTGCCAGCAGTTTACCAGGAGGAACAGGGTTCGAATTTCAAGCTGGCCAAGAGGCCCAGTACTTC. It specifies CASSLPGGTGFEFQAGQEAQYF.